Following are 32 T cell receptor beta chains from one sample sequenced in a study of identifying expanded T cells in peripheral blood. The table came from immunoSEQ multiplex PCR; TCRdb's copy has only in-frame clones and leaves some out. The repertoire holds about 78,000 clones, with 84% as singletons. Material for sequencing was blood. The source is a person aged 18-70 years in good health.

This chain connects TRBV5-1 to TRBJ1-1; D not certain. Per the germline V gene, CDR1 is SGHRS and CDR2 is YFSETQ. The V end lost 0 bases, the J end lost 1 base, and 13 bases lay between the germline ends. The CDR3 is 16 residues long. The CDR3 spells CASSLAVRMGNTEAFF. As DNA, the CDR3 is TGCGCCAGCAGCTTGGCCGTAAGGATGGGGAACACTGAAGCTTTCTTT.

The V gene is TRBV4-3, the J gene TRBJ1-2; D is unresolved. V lost 0 bases and J 4 bases, leaving 21 bases between the germline ends. From germline, CDR1 is LGHNA and CDR2 YSLEER. This CDR3 comprises 18 residues. The CDR3 sequence is CASSQDLGFPESLYGYTF. DNA of the CDR3: TGCGCCAGCAGCCAAGATCTTGGCTTTCCGGAATCCCTCTATGGCTACACCTTC.

The V call is TRBV11-3, the J call TRBJ2-3; TRBD1 aligns across 8 bases. V shed 5 bases, J shed 4 bases, and the junction held 5 bases outside the gene matches. The CDR3 consists of 14 residues. Germline-derived CDR1 and CDR2 are SGHNT and YENEEA. CDR3 region: CASSAQTGADTQYF. CDR3 DNA: TGTGCCAGCAGCGCCCAGACAGGGGCAGATACGCAGTATTTT.

The chain joins TRBV5-6 to TRBJ2-1, with D uncertain. The CDR3 runs to 14 residues. Germline values: CDR1 SGHDT, CDR2 YYEEEE. V was trimmed by 1 base and J by 5 bases, leaving 10 bases between them. The CDR3 DNA reads as TGTGCCAGCAGCTTGCTGATACACCACAATGAGCAGTTCTTC. It codes for CASSLLIHHNEQFF.

The rearrangement uses TRBV15 and TRBJ2-7; D remains ambiguous. The CDR3 contains 15 residues. Germline CDR1 and CDR2: LNHNV and YYDKDF (reference sequence). The germline V and J ends were trimmed by 1 base and 1 base, with 11 bases remaining between them. The CDR3 loop is CATSRAPGISYEQYF. DNA of the CDR3: TGTGCCACCAGCAGAGCCCCTGGCATTTCCTACGAGCAGTACTTC.

The chain is built from TRBV5-1 and TRBJ1-3; weak D call: TRBD1 (5 bases). With 0 bases removed from V and 4 bases from J, the gap between germline ends came to 17 bases. Germline V gene lookup returns CDR1 SGHRS and CDR2 YFSETQ. The CDR3 sequence is 17 residues long. CDR3 sequence (DNA): TGCGCCAGCAGCTTGGAAGTCGGGGGAAAGGGAGGAAACACCATATATTTT. Translating it yields CASSLEVGGKGGNTIYF.

The genes are TRBV4-1 and TRBJ1-1; TRBD1 matches at 7 bases. The CDR3 sequence is 15 residues long. V was pared by 0 bases and J by 0 bases, with 1 base of the junction left unmatched. In germline, CDR1 is MGHRA, CDR2 YSYEKL. The CDR3 loop is CASSQEGQMNTEAFF. As DNA, the CDR3 is TGCGCCAGCAGCCAAGAGGGACAGATGAACACTGAAGCTTTCTTT.

This rearrangement joins TRBV19 to TRBJ2-2, with 13 positions matching TRBD2. CDR3 size: 20 residues. V lost 3 bases, J lost 8 bases, and 18 bases stayed unmatched. Germline assignment: CDR1 LNHDA and CDR2 SQIVND (reference sequence). This chain's CDR3 is CASSIRDRGSGLAGSGELFF. DNA of the CDR3: TGTGCCAGTAGTATCAGGGACAGGGGCTCGGGACTAGCGGGATCGGGGGAGCTGTTTTTT.

This clone was recorded only once. The chain uses TRBV2 and TRBJ2-7; the match to TRBD1 covers 11 bases. Germline CDR1 SNHLY, CDR2 FYNNEI. CDR3 length equals 15 residues. V shed 6 bases, J shed 3 bases, and the junction held 7 bases outside the gene matches. In DNA form, the CDR3 reads TGTGCCAGCAGACCCGGACAGGGGGCATACTACGAGCAGTACTTC. Protein sequence: CASRPGQGAYYEQYF.

The chain has TRBV5-8 and TRBJ2-5; 13 nucleotides line up with TRBD2. The CDR3 sequence is 17 residues long. Germline CDR1 SGHTS, CDR2 YDEGEE. V shed 4 bases and J 5 bases; nucleotides not matched to a gene: 11. The CDR3 DNA is TGTGCCAGCAGCCCCGGACTAGCGGGAGTAATATTTGAGACCCAGTACTTC. Translated: CASSPGLAGVIFETQYF.

Worth noting for this clone: Relative to the germline gene, one junction end is altered; a read error may explain this. The CDR3 region is CASSLEGPEQYF. The DNA of the CDR3 is TGCGCCAGCAGCTTGGAGGGGCCCGAGCAGTACTTC. V and J are TRBV5-8 and TRBJ2-7; possible D gene TRBD2, 6 bases. There are 12 residues in the CDR3. CDR1 is SGHTS, CDR2 YDEGEE, per germline.

This clone was counted only a few times. The chain employs TRBV25-1 and TRBJ2-1, with 13 nucleotides matching TRBD2. The germline gives CDR1 MGHDK, CDR2 SYGVNS. After removal of 6 bases from V and 9 bases from J, the junction contained 14 bases not matched to a gene. The CDR3 has 17 residues. The DNA of the CDR3 is TGTGCCAGCAGCACGAAACTAGCGGGAGGGCCAATCAGTGAGCAGTTCTTC. This gives the protein CASSTKLAGGPISEQFF.

This clone was recorded only once. The J gene is TRBJ2-5, the V gene TRBV10-3, with TRBD2 as a possible D gene (7 bases). The CDR3 spans 13 residues. CDR1 and CDR2 from the germline V gene are ENHRY and SYGVKD. The V end lost 9 bases, the J end lost 5 bases, and 16 bases lay between the germline ends. For the CDR3, the DNA is TGTGCCATAAGGGGGGGGCCCGGCGAGACCCAGTACTTC. Its translation: CAIRGGPGETQYF.

This clone was seen just once. The rearrangement links TRBV27 to TRBJ2-3, with a possible D match to TRBD2 (6 bases). The CDR3 length is 13 residues. Trimming removed 6 bases from V and 3 bases from J, with 10 bases in between. Germline-derived CDR1 and CDR2 are MNHEY and SMNVEV (reference sequence). The CDR3 is CASRAGPTDTQYF. CDR3 nucleotides: TGTGCCAGCAGGGCGGGACCGACAGATACGCAGTATTTT.

J is TRBJ2-7 and V is TRBV5-1, with TRBD1 matching 7 bases. Looked up from germline, CDR1 is SGHRS and CDR2 is YFSETQ. The CDR3 loop spans 14 amino acids. The V and J ends lost 4 bases and 0 bases, in that order; junction bases with no gene match: 4. The CDR3 here is CASSPRGLSYEQYF. The CDR3 nucleotides are TGCGCCAGCAGCCCAAGGGGGCTCTCCTACGAGCAGTACTTC.

V is TRBV28 and J is TRBJ1-3; weak D call: TRBD1 (5 bases). The V end lost 6 bases, the J end lost 2 bases, and 17 bases lay between the germline ends. Germline V CDR1 and CDR2: MDHEN, SYDVKM. The CDR3 has 16 amino acids. The CDR3 nucleotides read TGTGCCAGCAGCCCATCGGGGGAAGGGCCTGGAAACACCATATATTTT. This encodes CASSPSGEGPGNTIYF.

The chain couples TRBV19 to TRBJ2-1; 8 positions agree with TRBD2. Germline CDR1 and CDR2: LNHDA and SQIVND (reference sequence). The CDR3 has 12 amino acids. V shed 4 bases, J shed 10 bases, and the junction held 3 bases outside the gene matches. CDR3 sequence reads: CASSTVAGEQFF. As DNA, the CDR3 is TGTGCCAGTAGTACCGTAGCGGGAGAGCAGTTCTTC.

The CDR3 sequence is CASSLTGGYEQYF. In DNA form, the CDR3 reads TGTGCCAGCAGCTTAACAGGCGGCTACGAGCAGTACTTC. The rearrangement joins TRBV7-3 to TRBJ2-5; D is uncertain. The J call is uncertain, as TRBJ2-7 better fits the DNA end. The germline CDR1 and CDR2 sequences are SGHTA and FQGTGA. This CDR3 region has 13 residues.

The gene calls are TRBV4-3 and TRBJ2-2; possibly TRBD1 for D (5 bases). CDR3 length: 16 amino acids. Germline CDR1 is LGHNA and CDR2 is YSLEER. Trimming took 3 bases from V and 6 from J, leaving 17 bases between them. The CDR3 nucleotides are TGCGCCAGCAGCCATCCAGGGAAGGCAAACGCCGGGGAGCTGTTTTTT. Its protein product is CASSHPGKANAGELFF.

This chain links TRBV6-1 with TRBJ2-3; TRBD2 agrees at 12 bases. The junction had 13 bases not matched to a gene; V was cut back by 3 bases and J by 0 bases. CDR3 length: 20 residues. Germline V gene lookup returns CDR1 MNHNS and CDR2 SASEGT. The CDR3 region is CASSDPGLAGFSSSTDTQYF. The CDR3 DNA sequence: TGTGCCAGCAGTGACCCTGGACTAGCGGGATTCTCATCTAGCACAGATACGCAGTATTTT.

This sequence joins TRBV28 and TRBJ2-7, with 7 bases that match TRBD2. Germline V lookup: CDR1 MDHEN, CDR2 SYDVKM. The V segment lost 5 bases and the J segment 4 bases; nucleotides outside the gene matches: 14. This CDR3 contains 16 residues. The DNA of the CDR3 is TGTGCCAGCAGTGCCTCTCATAGCGGGCCCGTTTACGAGCAGTACTTC. Protein sequence: CASSASHSGPVYEQYF.

The chain is built from TRBV28 and TRBJ2-7; 8 bases agree with TRBD1. The germline CDR1 and CDR2 sequences are MDHEN and SYDVKM. V lost 2 bases to trimming and J lost 12 bases; unmatched junction nucleotides: 12. The CDR3 is made up of 14 amino acids. CDR3 DNA sequence: TGTGCCAGCAGTTTACGGGACAGGCCCCCGCAGGGGTACTTC. It is translated as CASSLRDRPPQGYF.

The chain recombines TRBV5-1 with TRBJ2-2, with D hard to call. Trimming took 1 base from V and 1 from J, leaving 8 bases between them. CDR1 SGHRS and CDR2 YFSETQ come from the germline V gene. CDR3 length: 15 residues. This CDR3 reads CASSLRVENTGELFF. CDR3 DNA: TGCGCCAGCAGCTTGCGGGTAGAGAACACCGGGGAGCTGTTTTTT.

The chain is built from TRBV5-6 and TRBJ2-7; TRBD1 matches at 7 bases. The CDR3 contains 14 residues. Germline V gene data show CDR1 as SGHDT and CDR2 as YYEEEE. The V and J ends lost 4 bases and 0 bases, in that order; junction bases with no gene match: 4. The CDR3 loop is CASSGTAFSYEQYF. In DNA form, the CDR3 reads TGTGCCAGCAGCGGGACAGCGTTCTCCTACGAGCAGTACTTC.

This clone is a singleton in its sample. The gene calls are TRBV11-2 and TRBJ2-7; a weak D match, TRBD2 (5 bases). There are 12 residues in the CDR3. CDR1 is SGHAT, CDR2 FQNNGV, per germline. Deletions cut 5 bases from V and 5 bases from J, with 10 bases between. The DNA for the CDR3 is TGTGCCAGCAGCCGCCTTAGCGACGAGCAGTACTTC. Protein: CASSRLSDEQYF.

The chain recombines TRBV5-5 with TRBJ1-5; a weak D match, TRBD1 (5 bases). The V end was cut by 0 bases, the J end by 0 bases, with 13 bases between. Germline values: CDR1 SGHKS, CDR2 YYEKEE (reference sequence). The CDR3 has 17 amino acids. CDR3 amino acids: CASSLGRGSYSNQPQHF. The CDR3 coding sequence is TGTGCCAGCAGCTTGGGTCGGGGCTCCTATAGCAATCAGCCCCAGCATTTT.

This clone was observed once. This chain links TRBV6-5 with TRBJ2-3; TRBD2 is a possible D gene (6 bases). CDR3 size: 12 residues. V lost 5 bases and J lost 14, with 17 bases in between. Germline assignment: CDR1 MNHEY and CDR2 SVGAGI. CDR3 protein: CASSTRLGVWYF. CDR3 bases: TGTGCCAGCAGTACCCGACTAGGAGTTTGGTATTTT.

The J gene is TRBJ2-2, the V gene TRBV6-1; D is ambiguous. Germline V gene lookup returns CDR1 MNHNS and CDR2 SASEGT. Trimming removed 7 bases from V and 0 bases from J, with 12 bases in between. The CDR3 has 15 residues. The CDR3 here is CASILRVTNTGELFF. The CDR3 DNA reads TGTGCCAGCATCTTAAGGGTGACGAACACCGGGGAGCTGTTTTTT.

This clone has just a few counts. This sequence joins TRBV2 and TRBJ1-1, with D unclear. The germline V and J ends were trimmed by 1 base and 0 bases, with 6 bases remaining between them. The CDR3 is 14 residues long. The germline V gene has CDR1 SNHLY and CDR2 FYNNEI. CDR3 nucleotides: TGTGCCAGCAGTGAAGTTGGGATGAACACTGAAGCTTTCTTT. Translated, it gives CASSEVGMNTEAFF.

V gene TRBV6-1 combines with J gene TRBJ2-7; the D gene could be TRBD1 or TRBD2 (6 bases each). Germline V CDR1 and CDR2: MNHNS, SASEGT. This CDR3 has 15 amino acids. V was pared by 10 bases and J by 2 bases, with 21 bases between. CDR3 region: CATLRGARGTYEQYF. Here the CDR3 DNA reads TGTGCCACCCTTAGGGGGGCCAGGGGTACCTACGAGCAGTACTTC.

V usage is TRBV5-6 and J usage is TRBJ2-7; 7 bases map to TRBD1. With 2 bases clipped from V and 7 bases from J, the junction kept 3 bases outside the gene matches. Looked up from germline, CDR1 is SGHDT and CDR2 is YYEEEE. The length of the CDR3 is 12 residues. The CDR3 here is CASSFYRGEQYF. CDR3 DNA sequence: TGTGCCAGCAGCTTTTACAGGGGAGAGCAGTACTTC.

The J gene is TRBJ2-7, the V gene TRBV5-6; 7 bases agree with TRBD1. Unmatched junction bases numbered 6, after V lost 3 bases and J lost 0 bases. CDR3 length equals 15 residues. The germline gives CDR1 SGHDT, CDR2 YYEEEE. CDR3 sequence: CASSSTGQFSYEQYF. Here the CDR3 DNA reads TGTGCCAGCAGCTCGACGGGACAGTTCTCCTACGAGCAGTACTTC. Filled out from reference TRBV5-6 and TRBJ2-7, the complete variable domain reads DAGVTQSPTHLIKTRGQQVTLRCSPKSGHDTVSWYQQALGQGPQFIFQYYEEEERQRGNFPDRFSGHQFPNYSSELNVNALLLGDSALYLCASSSTGQFSYEQYFGPGTRLTVT.